This T cell receptor beta chain derives from a study of T cells in localized non-small cell lung cancer. This table comes from immunoSEQ multiplex PCR, and its TCRdb copy is limited to in-frame clones, with some not included. The table has roughly 30,000 clones, 92% seen once. J gave up 9 bases and V 0 bases, and 3 bases lay outside the gene matches. CDR1 MGHRA and CDR2 YSYEKL come from the germline V gene. This CDR3 has 14 amino acids. Note on this clone: The target antigen is unknown.

Study outcomes and limitations: Sequencing involved a lone tumor region, leaving heterogeneity possible. Longer overall survival accompanied higher blood T cell density. Adjacent lung was found to contain a median approximately 52 of the top 100 tumor clones. In uninvolved adjacent lung, T cell clonality reached its highest value, exceeding tumor.

This specimen was peripheral blood mononuclear cells, taken before any cancer treatment. V and J are TRBV4-1 and TRBJ2-1, with 9 nucleotides matching TRBD2. The receptor was derived from a woman aged 35 to 70 with stage III lung adenocarcinoma. The CDR3 nucleotides are TGCGCCAGCAGCCAAGAGGCGCGGGAGGGTGAGCAGTTCTTC. Its protein product is CASSQEAREGEQFF.